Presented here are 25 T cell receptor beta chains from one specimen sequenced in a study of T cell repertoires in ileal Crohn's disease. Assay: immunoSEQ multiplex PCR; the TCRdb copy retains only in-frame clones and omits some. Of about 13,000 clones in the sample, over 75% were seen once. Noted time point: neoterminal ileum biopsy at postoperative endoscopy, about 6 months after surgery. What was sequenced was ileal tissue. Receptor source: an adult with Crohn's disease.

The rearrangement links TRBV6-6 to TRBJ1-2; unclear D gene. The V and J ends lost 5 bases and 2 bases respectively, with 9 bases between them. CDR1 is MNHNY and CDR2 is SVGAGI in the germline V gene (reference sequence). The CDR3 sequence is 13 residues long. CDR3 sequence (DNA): TGTGCCAGCAGTCGAAAGGAGAACTATGGCTACACCTTC. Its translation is CASSRKENYGYTF.

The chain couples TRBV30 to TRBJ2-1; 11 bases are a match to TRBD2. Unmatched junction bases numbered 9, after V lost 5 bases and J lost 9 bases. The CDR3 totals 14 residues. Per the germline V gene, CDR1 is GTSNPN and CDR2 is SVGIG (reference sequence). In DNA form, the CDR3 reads TGTGCCTGGGCCACTAGCGGGAGTGTAGGTGAGCAGTTCTTC. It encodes CAWATSGSVGEQFF.

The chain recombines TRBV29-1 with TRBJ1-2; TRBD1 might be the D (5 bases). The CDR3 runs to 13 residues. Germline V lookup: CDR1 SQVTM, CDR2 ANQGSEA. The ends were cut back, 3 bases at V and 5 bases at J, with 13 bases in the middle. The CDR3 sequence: CSVDREGIYGYTF. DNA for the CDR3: TGCAGCGTTGACAGGGAGGGAATTTATGGCTACACCTTC.

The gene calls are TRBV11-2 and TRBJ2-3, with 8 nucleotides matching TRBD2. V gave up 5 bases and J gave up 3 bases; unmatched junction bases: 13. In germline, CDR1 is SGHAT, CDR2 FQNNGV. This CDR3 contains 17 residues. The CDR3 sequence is CASSLRARAGATDTQYF. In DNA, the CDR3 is TGTGCCAGCAGCCTCCGCGCCCGAGCGGGGGCTACAGATACGCAGTATTTT.

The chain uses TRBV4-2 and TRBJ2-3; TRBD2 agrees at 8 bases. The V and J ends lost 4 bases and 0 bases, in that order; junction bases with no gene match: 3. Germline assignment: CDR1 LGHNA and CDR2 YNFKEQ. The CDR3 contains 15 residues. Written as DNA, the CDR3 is TGTGCCAGCAGCCCTAGCGGGTCTAGCACAGATACGCAGTATTTT. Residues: CASSPSGSSTDTQYF.

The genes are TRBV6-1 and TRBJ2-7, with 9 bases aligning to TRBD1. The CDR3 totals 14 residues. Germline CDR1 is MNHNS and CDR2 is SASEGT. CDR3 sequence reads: CALAGGQGHYEQYF. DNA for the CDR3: TGTGCTCTAGCAGGGGGACAGGGCCACTACGAGCAGTACTTC.

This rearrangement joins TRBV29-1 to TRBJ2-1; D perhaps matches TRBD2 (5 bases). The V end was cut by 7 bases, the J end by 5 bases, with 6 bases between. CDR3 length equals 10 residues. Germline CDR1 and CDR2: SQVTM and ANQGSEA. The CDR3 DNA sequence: TGCAGCGCCGGGGACAATGAGCAGTTCTTC. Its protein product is CSAGDNEQFF.

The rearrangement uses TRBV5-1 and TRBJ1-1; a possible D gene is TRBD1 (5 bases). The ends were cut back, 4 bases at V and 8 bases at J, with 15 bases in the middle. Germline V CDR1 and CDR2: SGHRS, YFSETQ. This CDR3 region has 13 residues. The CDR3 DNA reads TGCGCCAGCAGCCTTTGGACACATCTAGAAGCTTTCTTT. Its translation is CASSLWTHLEAFF.

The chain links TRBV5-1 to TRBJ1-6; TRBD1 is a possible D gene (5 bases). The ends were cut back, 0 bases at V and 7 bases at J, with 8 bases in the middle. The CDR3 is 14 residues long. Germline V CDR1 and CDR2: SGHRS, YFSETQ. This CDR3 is CASSLDRKNSPLHF. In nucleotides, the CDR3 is TGCGCCAGCAGCTTGGACAGGAAAAATTCACCCCTCCACTTT.

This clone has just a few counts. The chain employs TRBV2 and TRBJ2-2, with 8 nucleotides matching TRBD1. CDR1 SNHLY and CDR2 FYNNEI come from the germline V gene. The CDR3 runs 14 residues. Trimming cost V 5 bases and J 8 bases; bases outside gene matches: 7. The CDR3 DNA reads TGTGCCAGCAGTCTTCAGGGGGCGCCTGGGGAGCTGTTTTTT. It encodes CASSLQGAPGELFF. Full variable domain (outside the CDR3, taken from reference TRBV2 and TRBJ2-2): EPEVTQTPSHQVTQMGQEVILRCVPISNHLYFYWYRQILGQKVEFLVSFYNNEISEKSEIFDDQFSVERPDGSNFTLKIRSTKLEDSAMYFCASSLQGAPGELFFGEGSRLTVL.

Here the CDR3 DNA reads TGTGCCAGCAGACGCCGCGGGGAGAGAGAGACCCAGTACTTC. It translates to CASRRRGERETQYF. The chain has TRBV6-6 and TRBJ2-5; perhaps TRBD2 as D (6 bases). The V gene lost 6 bases and the J gene lost 4 bases, with 15 bases spanning the gap. This CDR3 has 14 amino acids. Germline assignment: CDR1 MNHNY and CDR2 SVGAGI (reference sequence).

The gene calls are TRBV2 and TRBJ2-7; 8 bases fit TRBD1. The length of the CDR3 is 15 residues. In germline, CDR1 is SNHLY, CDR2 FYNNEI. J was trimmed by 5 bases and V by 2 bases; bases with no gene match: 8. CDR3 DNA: TGTGCCAGCAGTGAACCCTTTGACAGGGGCCACGAGCAGTACTTC. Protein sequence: CASSEPFDRGHEQYF.

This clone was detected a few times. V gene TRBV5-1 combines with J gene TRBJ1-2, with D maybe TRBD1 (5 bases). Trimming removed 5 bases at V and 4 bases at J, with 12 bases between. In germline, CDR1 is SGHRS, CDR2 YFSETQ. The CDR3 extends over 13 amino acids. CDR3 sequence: CASRSGVVYGYTF. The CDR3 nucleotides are TGCGCCAGCAGATCGGGGGTTGTCTATGGCTACACCTTC.

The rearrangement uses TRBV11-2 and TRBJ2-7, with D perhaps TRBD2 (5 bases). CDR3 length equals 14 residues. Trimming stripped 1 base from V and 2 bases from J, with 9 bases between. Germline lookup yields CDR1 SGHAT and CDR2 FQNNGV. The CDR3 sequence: CASSLATSTYEQYF. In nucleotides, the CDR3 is TGTGCCAGCAGCTTAGCCACTAGTACCTACGAGCAGTACTTC.

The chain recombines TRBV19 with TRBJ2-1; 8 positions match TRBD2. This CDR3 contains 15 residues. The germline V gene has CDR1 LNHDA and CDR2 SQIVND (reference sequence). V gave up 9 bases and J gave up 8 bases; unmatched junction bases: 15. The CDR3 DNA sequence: TGTGCCAGCCGGCCTAGCGGGTCGCCGTGGGATGAGCAGTTCTTC. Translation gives CASRPSGSPWDEQFF.

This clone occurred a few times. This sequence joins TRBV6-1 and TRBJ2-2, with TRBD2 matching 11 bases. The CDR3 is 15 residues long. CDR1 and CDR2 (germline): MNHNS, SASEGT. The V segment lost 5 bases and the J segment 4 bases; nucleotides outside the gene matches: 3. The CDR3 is CASSPTSGTTGELFF. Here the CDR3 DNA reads TGTGCCAGCAGTCCGACTAGCGGGACCACCGGGGAGCTGTTTTTT.

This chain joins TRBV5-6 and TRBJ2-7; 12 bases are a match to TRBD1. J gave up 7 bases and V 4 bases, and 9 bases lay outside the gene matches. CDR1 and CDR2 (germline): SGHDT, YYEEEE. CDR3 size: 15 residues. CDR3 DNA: TGTGCCAGCAGCGCGACCGGGACAGGGGGCCGAGAGCAGTACTTC. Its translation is CASSATGTGGREQYF.

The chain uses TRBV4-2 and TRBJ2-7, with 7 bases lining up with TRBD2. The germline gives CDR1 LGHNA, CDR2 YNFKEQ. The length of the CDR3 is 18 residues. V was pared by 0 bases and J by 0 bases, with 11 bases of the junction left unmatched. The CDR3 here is CASSQEEPVGGSSYEQYF. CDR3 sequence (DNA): TGTGCCAGCAGCCAAGAGGAACCCGTTGGCGGGAGCTCCTACGAGCAGTACTTC.

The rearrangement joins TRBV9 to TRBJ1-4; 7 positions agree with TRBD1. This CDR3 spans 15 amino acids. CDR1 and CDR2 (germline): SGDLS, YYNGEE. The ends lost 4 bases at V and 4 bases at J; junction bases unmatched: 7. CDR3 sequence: CASSSRDSRNEKLFF. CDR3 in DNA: TGTGCCAGCAGCTCCCGGGACAGTCGTAATGAAAAACTGTTTTTT.

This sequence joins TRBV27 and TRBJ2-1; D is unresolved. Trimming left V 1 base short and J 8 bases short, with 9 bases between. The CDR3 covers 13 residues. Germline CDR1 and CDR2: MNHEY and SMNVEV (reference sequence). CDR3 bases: TGTGCCAGCAGTTTATGGCCAGGCGATGAGCAGTTCTTC. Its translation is CASSLWPGDEQFF.

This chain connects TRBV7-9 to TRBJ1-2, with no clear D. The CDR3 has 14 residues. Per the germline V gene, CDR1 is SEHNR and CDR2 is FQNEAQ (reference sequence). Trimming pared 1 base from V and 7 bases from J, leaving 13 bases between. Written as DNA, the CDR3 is TGTGCCAGCAGCTTAGTGGAGTCAACGGGTGGCTACACCTTC. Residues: CASSLVESTGGYTF. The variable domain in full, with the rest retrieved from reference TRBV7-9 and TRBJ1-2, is DTGVSQNPRHKITKRGQNVTFRCDPISEHNRLYWYRQTLGQGPEFLTYFQNEAQLEKSRLLSDRFSAERPKGSFSTLEIQRTEQGDSAMYLCASSLVESTGGYTFGSGTRLTVV.

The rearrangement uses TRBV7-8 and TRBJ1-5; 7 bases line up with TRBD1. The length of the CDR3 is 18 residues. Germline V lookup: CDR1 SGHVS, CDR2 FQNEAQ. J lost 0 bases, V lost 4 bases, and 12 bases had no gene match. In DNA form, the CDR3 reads TGTGCCAGCAGCTCGAGCCGCCAGGGGGTTTATAGCAATCAGCCCCAGCATTTT. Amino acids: CASSSSRQGVYSNQPQHF.

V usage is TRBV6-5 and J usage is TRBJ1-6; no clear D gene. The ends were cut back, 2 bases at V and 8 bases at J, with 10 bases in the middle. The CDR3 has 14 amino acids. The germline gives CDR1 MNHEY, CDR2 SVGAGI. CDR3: CASSYDVDYSPLHF. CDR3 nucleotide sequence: TGTGCCAGCAGTTACGACGTAGACTATTCACCCCTCCACTTT.

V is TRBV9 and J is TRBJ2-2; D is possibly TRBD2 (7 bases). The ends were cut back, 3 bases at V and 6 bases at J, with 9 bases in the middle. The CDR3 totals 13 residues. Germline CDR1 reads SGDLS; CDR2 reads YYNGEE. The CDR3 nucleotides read TGTGCCAGCAGCGGGGGGGGGCCCGGGGAGCTGTTTTTT. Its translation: CASSGGGPGELFF.

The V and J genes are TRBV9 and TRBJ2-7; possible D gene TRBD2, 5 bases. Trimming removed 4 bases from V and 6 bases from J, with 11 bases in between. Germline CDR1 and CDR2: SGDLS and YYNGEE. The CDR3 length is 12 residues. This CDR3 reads CASSPGVGEQYF. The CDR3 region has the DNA TGTGCCAGCAGCCCCGGGGTTGGCGAGCAGTACTTC.